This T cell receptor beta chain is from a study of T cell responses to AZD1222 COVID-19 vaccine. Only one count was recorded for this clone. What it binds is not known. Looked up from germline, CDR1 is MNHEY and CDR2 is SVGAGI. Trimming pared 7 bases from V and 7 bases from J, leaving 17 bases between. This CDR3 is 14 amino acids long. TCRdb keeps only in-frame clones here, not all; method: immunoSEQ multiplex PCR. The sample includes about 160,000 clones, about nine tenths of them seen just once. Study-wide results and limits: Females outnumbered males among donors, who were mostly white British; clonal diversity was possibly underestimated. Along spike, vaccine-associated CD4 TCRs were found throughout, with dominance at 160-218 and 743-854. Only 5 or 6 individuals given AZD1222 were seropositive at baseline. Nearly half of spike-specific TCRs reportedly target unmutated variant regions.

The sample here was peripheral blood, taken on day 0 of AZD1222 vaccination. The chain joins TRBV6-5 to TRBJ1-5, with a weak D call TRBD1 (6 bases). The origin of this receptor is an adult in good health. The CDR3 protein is CASTPYRAQQPQHF. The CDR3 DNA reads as TGTGCCAGCACCCCATACAGGGCACAACAGCCCCAGCATTTT.